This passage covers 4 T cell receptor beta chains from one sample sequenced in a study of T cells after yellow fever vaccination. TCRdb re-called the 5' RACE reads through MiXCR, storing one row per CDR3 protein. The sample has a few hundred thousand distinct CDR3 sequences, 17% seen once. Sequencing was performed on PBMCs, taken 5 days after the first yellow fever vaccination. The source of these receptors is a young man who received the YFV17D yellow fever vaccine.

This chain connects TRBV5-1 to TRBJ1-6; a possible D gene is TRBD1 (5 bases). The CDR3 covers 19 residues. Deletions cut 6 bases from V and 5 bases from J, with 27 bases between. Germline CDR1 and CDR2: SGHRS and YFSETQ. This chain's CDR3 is CASTSTGSARKRDNSPLHF. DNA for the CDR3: TGCGCCAGCACATCCACAGGATCGGCCAGGAAACGGGATAATTCACCCCTCCACTTT.

The CDR3 bases are TGTGCCATCAGTGAGGCGCGGGGGGGCCCCTACAATGAGCAGTTCTTC. This encodes CAISEARGGPYNEQFF. The chain combines TRBV10-3 with TRBJ2-1, with TRBD2 matching 9 bases. Germline-derived CDR1 and CDR2 are ENHRY and SYGVKD. This CDR3 region has 16 residues. V shed 2 bases, J shed 2 bases, and the junction held 4 bases outside the gene matches.

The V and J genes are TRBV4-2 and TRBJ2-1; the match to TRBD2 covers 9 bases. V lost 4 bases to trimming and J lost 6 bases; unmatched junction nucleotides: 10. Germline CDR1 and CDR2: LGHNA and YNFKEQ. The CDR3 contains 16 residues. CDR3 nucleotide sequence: TGTGCCAGCAGCCCTCGGGACCGCGGGGGGGCCAATGAGCAGTTCTTC. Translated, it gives CASSPRDRGGANEQFF.

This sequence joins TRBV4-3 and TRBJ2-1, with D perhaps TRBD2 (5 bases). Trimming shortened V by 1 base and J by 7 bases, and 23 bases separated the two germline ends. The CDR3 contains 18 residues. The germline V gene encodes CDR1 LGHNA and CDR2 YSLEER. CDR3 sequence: CASSQVPRRGGVRNEQFF. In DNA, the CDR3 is TGCGCCAGCAGCCAAGTCCCTCGTCGGGGTGGGGTCAGGAATGAGCAGTTCTTC.